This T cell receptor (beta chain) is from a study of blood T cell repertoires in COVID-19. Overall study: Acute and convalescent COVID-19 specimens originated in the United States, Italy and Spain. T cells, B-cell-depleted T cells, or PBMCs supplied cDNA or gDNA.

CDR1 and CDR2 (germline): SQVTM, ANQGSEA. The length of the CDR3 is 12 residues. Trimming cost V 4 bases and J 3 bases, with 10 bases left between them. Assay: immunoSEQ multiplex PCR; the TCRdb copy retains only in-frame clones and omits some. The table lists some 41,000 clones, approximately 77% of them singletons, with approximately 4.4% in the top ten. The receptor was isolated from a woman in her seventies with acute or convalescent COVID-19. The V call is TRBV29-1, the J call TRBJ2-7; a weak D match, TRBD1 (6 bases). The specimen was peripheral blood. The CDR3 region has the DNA TGCAGCGTTGTAACAGGGCGCTACGAGCAGTACTTC. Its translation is CSVVTGRYEQYF.